The clone carrying this T cell receptor (beta chain) is deemed medium-sized. This sample was included in a study of immune heterogeneity within non-small cell lung tumors. TCR beta CDR3 was amplified by multiplex PCR, first round around 10 cycles, 32 V and 13 J primers. TCRdb re-called the multiplex PCR reads with MiXCR, one entry per CDR3 protein. The sample carries about 22,000 distinct CDR3 sequences, 27% recorded once. The template consisted of bulk tumor genomic DNA, with about 600 ng used per sample. Surgeons took several biopsies per primary tumor, spaced far apart, during surgery. Patients went through curative surgery, and their non-small cell lung cancer was untreated and newly diagnosed. CDR3 size: 12 residues. Germline V gives CDR1 SGHVS, CDR2 FQNEAQ. The V and J ends lost 3 bases and 6 bases respectively, with 9 bases between them.

The V call is TRBV7-8, the J call TRBJ2-7, with no clear D. Source material: lung tumor tissue. This receptor was obtained from a man aged 40-49 years with non-small cell lung cancer. CDR3 amino acids: CASSFYSAEQYF. As DNA, the CDR3 is TGTGCCAGCAGCTTTTACAGTGCCGAGCAGTACTTC.